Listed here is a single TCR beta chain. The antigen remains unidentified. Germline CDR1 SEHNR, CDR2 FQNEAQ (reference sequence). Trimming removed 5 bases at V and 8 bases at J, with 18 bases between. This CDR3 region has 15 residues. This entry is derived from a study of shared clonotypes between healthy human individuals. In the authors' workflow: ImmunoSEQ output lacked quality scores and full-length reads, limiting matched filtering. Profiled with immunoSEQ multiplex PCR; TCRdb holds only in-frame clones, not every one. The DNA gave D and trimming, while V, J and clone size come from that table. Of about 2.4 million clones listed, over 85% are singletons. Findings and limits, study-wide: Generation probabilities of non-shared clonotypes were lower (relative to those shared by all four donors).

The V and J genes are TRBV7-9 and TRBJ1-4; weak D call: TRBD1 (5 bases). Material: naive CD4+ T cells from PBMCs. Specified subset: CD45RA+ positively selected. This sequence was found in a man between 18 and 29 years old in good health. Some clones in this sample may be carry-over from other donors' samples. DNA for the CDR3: TGTGCCAGCAGCCCCCGGATGTTTCGGGGGGAAAAACTGTTTTTT. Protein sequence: CASSPRMFRGEKLFF.